The clone carrying this T cell receptor (beta chain) occurred a few times. Its antigen remains unidentified. These data belong to a study of CD8+CD57+ T cells in acquired aplastic anemia. Study summary: Mean yield of DNA from sorted CD4+ and CD8+ cells was approximately 3 ug. Whole-study results and caveats: A set of some 28 CD8+ CDR3 sequences was shared between patients and controls, and these sequences appeared highly expressed in patients.

Patients chosen for sequencing had shown CD8+CD57+ cell expansion by flow cytometry. Each patient carried a diagnosis of severe acquired aplastic anemia. No patient had been given any therapy when blood was sampled. The TCR beta profiling, which covered VDJ combination and CDR3 sequence, was carried out using genomic DNA as the template. Via MiXCR, TCRdb re-called the reads, giving one row per CDR3 protein. Here the sample spans hundreds of thousands of distinct CDR3 sequences, roughly a third being singletons. The TCR originated in a human donor with aplastic anemia. Sequencing input: sorted CD4+, CD8+, or CD8+CD57+ T cells (not recorded which) from PBMCs.

The CDR3 is CASSFTGEGTEAFF. The DNA of the CDR3 is TGTGCCAGCAGCTTCACAGGGGAGGGAACTGAAGCTTTCTTT. The V and J genes are TRBV7-2 and TRBJ1-1, with 7 bases that match TRBD1. In germline, CDR1 is SGHTA, CDR2 FQGNSA. The J segment lost 5 bases and the V segment lost 3 bases, leaving 6 bases of the junction unmatched. The CDR3 has 14 residues.